One sample yielded the 9 T cell receptor beta chains listed below, sequenced in a study of cytomegalovirus exposure and HLA in healthy donors (dated by TCRdb to 2016 to 2017). To prepare the library, the immunoSEQ multiplex PCR assay was applied. The multiplex PCR relied on a mix of 60 forward primers for TCR Vbeta segments and 13 reverse primers for TCR Jbeta segments. TCRdb re-hosts the immuneACCESS table, in-frame sequences only. Its copies lack some clones; in the studies checked, an unresolved V gene accounts for under half of them, and the cause for the rest is not known. Counted in this sample were 95,000 to 130,000 clones; roughly 9% of them appeared once. Approximately 3% of the sample is in the top ten clones. The sequencing input was PBMCs. The receptors derive from a young man in good health and CMV-seronegative.

The genes are TRBV10-3 and TRBJ1-2; D is undetermined. From germline, CDR1 is ENHRY and CDR2 SYGVKD. This CDR3 is 13 amino acids long. Trimming left V 7 bases short and J 4 bases short, with 13 bases between. The chain's CDR3 is CAIMGSDSYGYTF. In DNA form, the CDR3 reads TGTGCCATCATGGGCTCTGATAGCTATGGCTACACCTTC.

A few counts support this clone. The rearrangement uses TRBV28 and TRBJ2-5, with 8 positions matching TRBD2. Per the germline V gene, CDR1 is MDHEN and CDR2 is SYDVKM. The V gene end was trimmed by 2 bases and the J gene end by 5 bases; junction bases not matched to a gene: 4. This CDR3 region has 14 residues. DNA for the CDR3: TGTGCCAGCAGTTTAAGGGGCGGGGGGGAGACCCAGTACTTC. It codes for CASSLRGGGETQYF.

This clone was detected only a few times. This rearrangement joins TRBV7-2 to TRBJ1-5; D uncertain. Germline CDR1 and CDR2: SGHTA and FQGNSA. V dropped 3 bases and J dropped 0 bases, with 6 bases sitting between them. The CDR3 spans 14 residues. CDR3 residues: CASSFTNSNQPQHF. CDR3 coding DNA: TGTGCCAGCAGCTTTACAAATAGCAATCAGCCCCAGCATTTT.

V and J are TRBV6-5 and TRBJ2-1; a possible D gene is TRBD2 (6 bases). The CDR3 runs 14 residues. The germline V and J ends were trimmed by 5 bases and 7 bases, with 15 bases remaining between them. Germline V gene sequence: CDR1 MNHEY, CDR2 SVGAGI. CDR3 bases: TGTGCCAGCAGTCCCGGGACTCACGTGAATGAGCAGTTCTTC. It codes for CASSPGTHVNEQFF.

V and J are TRBV9 and TRBJ2-2, with TRBD1 matching over 8 bases. V was clipped by 0 bases and J by 4 bases; unmatched bases: 2. The CDR3 extends over 15 amino acids. CDR1 is SGDLS, CDR2 YYNGEE, per germline. The CDR3 bases are TGTGCCAGCAGCGTAGCCAGGGGGCCCACCGGGGAGCTGTTTTTT. The encoded protein is CASSVARGPTGELFF.

This clone turned up a few times. CDR3 nucleotide sequence: TGCGCCAGCAGCGCGGGACAGGGAAGGTACAATGAGCAGTTCTTC. Translation: CASSAGQGRYNEQFF. This rearrangement joins TRBV5-1 to TRBJ2-1; 9 positions agree with TRBD1. There are 15 residues in the CDR3. CDR1 and CDR2 from the germline V gene are SGHRS and YFSETQ. The V segment lost 4 bases and the J segment 4 bases; nucleotides outside the gene matches: 6.

The rearrangement uses TRBV7-6 and TRBJ2-1; D gene unclear. Germline V CDR1 and CDR2: SGHVS, FNYEAQ. This CDR3 contains 13 residues. Trimming took 1 base from V and 9 from J, leaving 10 bases between them. The CDR3 protein is CASSLGPQIEQFF. DNA of the CDR3: TGTGCCAGCAGCTTAGGACCACAGATTGAGCAGTTCTTC.

This clone was observed a few times. The V call is TRBV6-1, the J call TRBJ2-3, with D tentatively TRBD2 (7 bases). CDR1 MNHNS and CDR2 SASEGT come from the germline V gene. V dropped 1 base and J dropped 4 bases, with 15 bases sitting between them. There are 16 residues in the CDR3. As DNA, the CDR3 is TGTGCCAGCAGTGAAGTCGGGGGGCGAGTGCCAGATACGCAGTATTTT. As protein: CASSEVGGRVPDTQYF.

The chain recombines TRBV7-9 with TRBJ2-2, with 8 bases matching TRBD1. This CDR3 is 16 amino acids long. The germline V gene encodes CDR1 SEHNR and CDR2 FQNEAQ (reference sequence). Losses at the gene ends were 1 base for V and 1 base for J; bases not matched to a gene: 2. CDR3 sequence (DNA): TGTGCCAGCAGCTTAGGGGGGACAGGGAACACCGGGGAGCTGTTTTTT. It specifies CASSLGGTGNTGELFF.